The table lists the clone carrying this TCR beta chain with a count of one. Its antigen is still unknown. The data belong to a study of blood T cells in healthy people across ages. Study outcomes and limitations: The CMV status of each donor remained undetermined, and this could have confounded shifts in expanded clonotypes. Age showed a roughly linear inverse relationship with TCR beta diversity per million T cells. Diversity was higher, and naive CD4+ cells more numerous, in long-lived donors than in aged donors.

V shed 6 bases, J shed 3 bases, and the junction held 10 bases outside the gene matches. The CDR3 sequence is 16 residues long. Primers used in a second PCR of roughly 7 to 12 cycles were a sample-barcoded 5' primer and a J-beta primer mix. TCRdb independently ran MiXCR on the 5' RACE reads; one entry per CDR3 protein. The data hold 1.2 million to 1.5 million distinct CDR3 sequences, with around 59% observed a single time. V gene TRBV12-3 or TRBV12-4 combines with J gene TRBJ2-3; 9 nucleotides match TRBD2. The source of this sequence is a man younger than 30 in good health. Sequencing was carried out using blood. CDR3 nucleotide sequence: TGTGCCAGCAGGTCGAGCAGAGCGGGGGGAACAGATACGCAGTATTTT. Translating it yields CASRSSRAGGTDTQYF.